In this sample, the clone carrying this T cell receptor beta chain turned up many times. No antigen is known for it. Germline DNA was also extracted, while the blood RNA originated from unsorted whole blood. The data derive from a study of tumor-infiltrating lymphocytes in primary liver carcinoma. Study conclusions and caveats: Whereas tumor region pairs overlapped more, tumor-adjacent and tumor-blood pairs overlapped less.

Researchers generated TCR beta cDNA from approximately 500 ng of total RNA, relying on a constant-region primer. Modified slightly, ARM-PCR produced TCR beta libraries over three nested multiplex PCR rounds. For 10 cycles apiece, the opening two PCR rounds ran with TRBV1-TRBV30 forward primers and a C-beta reverse primer. From the multiplex PCR reads, TCRdb called clonotypes with MiXCR, one entry per CDR3 protein. Here the sample spans more than 150,000 distinct CDR3 sequences, over 45% being singletons. Germline V gene data show CDR1 as LGHNA and CDR2 as YNFKEQ. This CDR3 region has 14 residues. Trimming cost V 8 bases and J 8 bases; bases outside gene matches: 11.

This sequence was found in a middle-aged man with primary liver carcinoma and hepatitis B virus infection. V is TRBV4-2 and J is TRBJ1-4, with 7 bases identical to TRBD1. Specimen: peripheral blood. CDR3 region: CASPLTGKGEKLFF. CDR3 in DNA: TGTGCCAGCCCCCTGACAGGGAAGGGGGAAAAACTGTTTTTT.